The entry below describes one TCR beta chain. Antigen unknown. These data are taken from a study of cytomegalovirus exposure and HLA in healthy donors. PCR primers comprised 60 Vbeta and 13 Jbeta primers. The assay was immunoSEQ multiplex PCR, and TCRdb's table has in-frame clones only and misses some. The table records around 160,000 clones, about four fifths of them present only once. The CDR3 is 13 amino acids. Trimming cost V 7 bases and J 0 bases, with 7 bases left between them. Germline CDR1 is PRHDT and CDR2 is FYEKMQ (reference sequence). Study-wide findings and caveats: TCR beta V- and J-gene trimming, according to a later analysis, was linked to a missense DCLRE1C variant. Sequencing probably produced one cluster of sequence variants that were highly shared. Specificity of a few CMV-associated chains for CMV antigens was verified in vitro. In a later analysis, common viral pathogens appeared linked to several of the most significant clusters.

The sequencing sample was made of PBMCs. This sequence was found in a male donor in good health and CMV-seropositive. The chain combines TRBV13 with TRBJ1-3; possible D gene TRBD1, 5 bases. The CDR3 DNA reads as TGTGCCAGCAATCAGGGCTCTGGAAACACCATATATTTT. The encoded protein is CASNQGSGNTIYF.